Following are 22 T cell receptor beta chains from one sample sequenced in a study of cytomegalovirus exposure and HLA in healthy donors. PCR amplification relied on 60 Vbeta primers (plus 13 Jbeta primers). Only in-frame clones appear in the TCRdb table, and some are missing; sequencing was by immunoSEQ multiplex PCR. The sample has 150,000 to 200,000 clones; approximately 82% are singletons. The sample comprised PBMCs. Every receptor here comes from a man between 50 and 59 years old in good health and CMV-seropositive.

This clone was seen only a few times. The chain uses TRBV7-9 and TRBJ1-1; 9 bases agree with TRBD1. J lost 1 base, V lost 3 bases, and 3 bases had no gene match. Germline-derived CDR1 and CDR2 are SEHNR and FQNEAQ (reference sequence). CDR3 length equals 15 residues. This chain's CDR3 is CASSFLQGANTEAFF. In DNA, the CDR3 is TGTGCCAGCAGCTTTTTACAGGGGGCGAACACTGAAGCTTTCTTT.

J is TRBJ2-7 and V is TRBV6-1; TRBD2 is a possible D gene (5 bases). Deletions cut 6 bases from V and 3 bases from J, with 15 bases between. The V gene's germline CDR1 is MNHNS and CDR2 SASEGT. CDR3 size: 14 residues. This CDR3 reads CASSDPGSVYEQYF. CDR3 coding DNA: TGTGCCAGCAGCGACCCAGGTAGCGTCTACGAGCAGTACTTC.

The rearrangement links TRBV5-8 to TRBJ2-2, with 7 bases fitting TRBD1. The length of the CDR3 is 15 residues. V dropped 5 bases and J dropped 6; count of bases not matched to a gene: 10. The V gene's germline CDR1 is SGHTS and CDR2 YDEGEE. CDR3 in amino acids: CASSLMTGIAGELFF. The CDR3 coding sequence is TGTGCCAGCAGTCTCATGACAGGGATAGCCGGGGAGCTGTTTTTT.

The chain employs TRBV11-2 and TRBJ2-3, with 14 bases that match TRBD2. V was pared by 2 bases and J by 5 bases, with 3 bases of the junction left unmatched. Germline CDR1 and CDR2: SGHAT and FQNNGV. CDR3 length: 16 amino acids. For the CDR3, the DNA is TGTGCCAGCAGCTTACGACTAGCGGGGGGGAGAGATACGCAGTATTTT. Translation gives CASSLRLAGGRDTQYF.

The chain carries TRBV4-1 and TRBJ2-1; possibly TRBD1 for D (5 bases). The V gene lost 3 bases and the J gene lost 4 bases, with 13 bases spanning the gap. The CDR3 totals 15 residues. Germline CDR1 is MGHRA and CDR2 is YSYEKL. The CDR3 DNA sequence: TGCGCCAGCAGCCACCCAGGGTCAGGGTACAATGAGCAGTTCTTC. This encodes CASSHPGSGYNEQFF.

This clone was counted a single time. The chain uses TRBV6-6 and TRBJ2-3, with a tentative D call TRBD1 (6 bases). The CDR3 has 16 amino acids. The germline V and J ends were trimmed by 2 bases and 3 bases, with 15 bases remaining between them. CDR1 MNHNY and CDR2 SVGAGI come from the germline V gene (reference sequence). CDR3 sequence (DNA): TGTGCCAGCAGTTACCCGGACAGCCTAGGGACAGATACGCAGTATTTT. Translating it yields CASSYPDSLGTDTQYF.

This chain uses TRBV5-1 with TRBJ1-1; D not resolved. Looked up from germline, CDR1 is SGHRS and CDR2 is YFSETQ. CDR3 size: 13 residues. The V and J ends lost 1 base and 2 bases respectively, with 6 bases between them. The CDR3 is CASSLSSNTEAFF. The CDR3 DNA follows: TGCGCCAGCAGCTTGTCCAGTAACACTGAAGCTTTCTTT.

The J gene is TRBJ1-1, the V gene TRBV6-5; TRBD1 might be the D (5 bases). Deletions cut 8 bases from V and 1 base from J, with 8 bases between. Germline V lookup: CDR1 MNHEY, CDR2 SVGAGI. The CDR3 length is 12 residues. CDR3 sequence (DNA): TGTGCCAGCTGGAGGGGGAACACTGAAGCTTTCTTT. The encoded protein is CASWRGNTEAFF.

This clone was seen once. The rearrangement uses TRBV7-9 and TRBJ1-4; 8 positions match TRBD1. Trimming at V came to 4 bases and at J to 8 bases, leaving 6 bases not matched to a gene. Germline CDR1 and CDR2: SEHNR and FQNEAQ (reference sequence). The CDR3 extends over 14 amino acids. Here the CDR3 DNA reads TGTGCCAGCAGCTACGGACAGGGCAGCGAAAAACTGTTTTTT. It is translated as CASSYGQGSEKLFF.

V gene TRBV19 combines with J gene TRBJ2-4; no definite D call. The CDR3 is 14 amino acids. Germline V gene sequence: CDR1 LNHDA, CDR2 SQIVND (reference sequence). Trimming removed 5 bases at V and 5 bases at J, with 13 bases between. In DNA, the CDR3 is TGTGCCAGTAGTCCCCTAGTCAAGCAAAACATTCAGTACTTC. Translated, it gives CASSPLVKQNIQYF.

The chain couples TRBV7-6 to TRBJ2-3; TRBD1 agrees at 8 bases. This CDR3 spans 13 amino acids. Germline V lookup: CDR1 SGHVS, CDR2 FNYEAQ. The V segment lost 5 bases and the J segment 3 bases; nucleotides outside the gene matches: 1. CDR3 in amino acids: CASSRTGTDTQYF. The CDR3, as DNA: TGTGCCAGCAGCCGGACAGGGACAGATACGCAGTATTTT.

This sequence joins TRBV2 and TRBJ1-2, with a tentative D call TRBD1 (5 bases). CDR3 length: 15 residues. The germline gives CDR1 SNHLY, CDR2 FYNNEI. V was trimmed by 3 bases and J by 5 bases, leaving 16 bases between them. The CDR3 nucleotides are TGTGCCAGCAGTGAGGGGGGTTGGGCGGGATATGGCTACACCTTC. Protein sequence: CASSEGGWAGYGYTF.

This chain links TRBV29-1 with TRBJ1-2, with D perhaps TRBD1 (6 bases). Trimming cost V 4 bases and J 1 base, with 13 bases left between them. The CDR3 covers 14 residues. Germline V gene sequence: CDR1 SQVTM, CDR2 ANQGSEA. The CDR3 nucleotides read TGCAGCGTTGTGTCCGACAGGAATAACTATGGCTACACCTTC. Translated: CSVVSDRNNYGYTF.

The rearrangement uses TRBV19 and TRBJ2-3; 7 bases line up with TRBD1. Germline V CDR1 and CDR2: LNHDA, SQIVND (reference sequence). The trim removed 10 bases at V and 0 bases at J, leaving 10 bases unmatched. The CDR3 has 15 amino acids. The CDR3 DNA reads TGTGCCACTAAAGGACAGGCCGCTAGCACAGATACGCAGTATTTT. Amino acids: CATKGQAASTDTQYF.

This clone was seen a single time. The chain carries TRBV5-1 and TRBJ2-3, with TRBD1 matching over 8 bases. The germline V gene has CDR1 SGHRS and CDR2 YFSETQ. V was clipped by 4 bases and J by 6 bases; unmatched bases: 7. The CDR3 is 14 residues long. This chain's CDR3 is CASSLDRARDTQYF. In nucleotides, the CDR3 is TGCGCCAGCAGCCTGGACAGGGCGCGTGATACGCAGTATTTT.

J is TRBJ2-1 and V is TRBV18; tentative D call: TRBD1 (6 bases). CDR1 KGHSH and CDR2 LQKENI come from the germline V gene. CDR3 length: 16 residues. Trimming took off 2 bases at V and 4 bases at J, with 15 bases between the two ends. The CDR3: CASSPKDVRGYNEQFF. DNA of the CDR3: TGTGCCAGCTCACCAAAAGATGTCAGGGGATACAATGAGCAGTTCTTC.

The genes are TRBV15 and TRBJ2-6; D not resolved. Germline V gene data show CDR1 as LNHNV and CDR2 as YYDKDF (reference sequence). Trimming left V 3 bases short and J 0 bases short, with 3 bases between. There are 14 residues in the CDR3. The CDR3 sequence: CATSRRSGANVLTF. In nucleotides, the CDR3 is TGTGCCACCAGCAGGCGCTCTGGGGCCAACGTCCTGACTTTC.

V is TRBV30 and J is TRBJ1-1; the D gene is possibly TRBD1 (5 bases). Trimming left V 0 bases short and J 0 bases short, with 14 bases between. Germline assignment: CDR1 GTSNPN and CDR2 SVGIG (reference sequence). This CDR3 has 16 amino acids. The CDR3 region has the DNA TGTGCCTGGAGTGTAGGAGGGGTAGGGATGAACACTGAAGCTTTCTTT. Translating gives CAWSVGGVGMNTEAFF.

The chain uses TRBV7-2 and TRBJ2-7, with D unclear. CDR3 length equals 11 residues. Trimming cost V 0 bases and J 5 bases, with 2 bases left between them. CDR1 is SGHTA, CDR2 FQGNSA, per germline. CDR3 region: CASSLANEQYF. For the CDR3, the DNA is TGTGCCAGCAGCTTAGCCAACGAGCAGTACTTC.

In its sample, this clone was seen once. The chain recombines TRBV30 with TRBJ2-1; 7 bases align to TRBD2. Germline V CDR1 and CDR2: GTSNPN, SVGIG (reference sequence). Germline trimming cut 3 bases from V and 9 bases from J; bases unmatched to any gene: 8. CDR3 size: 13 residues. The CDR3 nucleotides read TGTGCCTGGAGCGTAACGGGAGGTGGTGAGCAGTTCTTC. Residues: CAWSVTGGGEQFF.

This rearrangement joins TRBV13 to TRBJ1-2; TRBD1 aligns across 7 bases. J gave up 6 bases and V 3 bases, and 4 bases lay outside the gene matches. CDR3 length: 13 amino acids. Germline CDR1 reads PRHDT; CDR2 reads FYEKMQ (reference sequence). CDR3 DNA: TGTGCCAGCAGCTTTGAGGGGGCGGATGGCTACACCTTC. Its translation: CASSFEGADGYTF.

The chain has TRBV10-2 and TRBJ1-2, with TRBD1 matching over 8 bases. After removal of 4 bases from V and 5 bases from J, the junction contained 3 bases not matched to a gene. In germline, CDR1 is WSHSY, CDR2 SAAADI. The CDR3 sequence is 13 residues long. Written as DNA, the CDR3 is TGCGCCAGCAGTGGGGACAGGACGTATGGCTACACCTTC. Amino acid sequence: CASSGDRTYGYTF.